This T cell receptor (beta chain) was captured in a study of CD8+ T cells in alopecia areata listed by TCRdb under 2018. As for the study more broadly: In both human patients and the C3H/HeJ mouse model, the study applied high-throughput TCRbeta sequencing to look at T cell clonal expansion in alopecia areata. In humans, TCRbeta sequencing was performed on scalp tissue and on sorted CD4+ and CD8+ peripheral blood T cells from healthy controls and from patients with patchy or totalis/universalis alopecia areata. Scalp clonality was compared among normal scalp (n=4), patchy alopecia areata scalp (n=8), and alopecia totalis/universalis scalp (n=8). RNA was obtained with the PAXgene miRNA kit for fixed scalp, the miRNeasy kit for PBMCs, and the RNeasy kit for mouse skin. TCRbeta CDR3 regions were amplified by immunoSEQ multiplex PCR using 35 Vbeta forward and 13 Jbeta reverse primers. Summary of the overall study and its limitations: Unlike mouse skin, where gammadelta T cells dominate, normal human skin contains resident alphabeta T cells that get sequenced too, which complicates analysis of the scalp TCR repertoire. Shared TCR sequences between patients were less evident than in mice, which may be partly attributable to HLA diversity in the patient population. Lesional scalp, especially in alopecia totalis/universalis, showed higher clonality and more expanded CD8+ clones than normal scalp, suggesting antigenic drive.

Peripheral blood and lesional scalp punch biopsies were obtained from patients with alopecia areata. After PBMCs were isolated by density centrifugation and stained for CD3, CD4 and CD8, a FACSAria was used to sort CD4+ and CD8+ T cells. As part of a multicenter biomarker study, untreated alopecia areata patients were recruited. In roughly 5 patients from the biomarker study, the blood CD8+ T cells went through an additional sort into NKG2D-low and NKG2D-high fractions. Library method: the immunoSEQ multiplex PCR assay. RNA was extracted from all samples and reverse transcribed into cDNA as template for TCR sequencing. SuperScript III was used to make first-strand cDNA, primed with a 2:1 mix of oligo-dT and random hexamers. Amplification bias was assessed with a synthetic immune receptor repertoire, and residual bias was removed computationally. As for how the authors treated the data: Raw reads were preprocessed to remove errors, and CDR3 was defined according to IMGT conventions as the region from the conserved cysteine to phenylalanine. To get clonality, Shannon entropy was normalized by log2 of the number of productive unique TCRs and the result was subtracted from 1. Whether scalp clones were CD4 or CD8 was inferred by matching scalp TCRbeta sequences against CD4 and CD8 repertoires sorted from blood. Held by TCRdb, this immuneACCESS table contains in-frame sequences only and omits some clones. Under half of the omission traces to an unresolved V gene where checked; the cause of the rest is unknown. V and J calls and clone size are as listed in that table; D and trimming were resolved from the DNA. The sample table shows approximately 58,000 clones, and around 40% are seen once. The top ten clones comprise roughly 51% of the sample.

This clone was counted a single time. Its target antigen remains unknown. Base qualities were left out, and no much larger clone turns up one base away. The germline V gene specifies SGHDT as CDR1 and YYEEEE as CDR2. V is reduced by 0 bases and J by 0 bases, leaving a spacing of 7 bases between them. The CDR3 starts with the cysteine, ends with the phenylalanine, and has 15 residues. CDR3 DNA only is kept here, 45 bases in frame from base 1. Sequencing was done on a sample of NKG2D-low CD8+ T cells sorted from blood. Taken with the paper, the label for cell subset or site translates to: sorted CD8+ NKG2D-low blood T cells. The chain is made from TRBV5-6 and TRBJ2-1; the D gene is possibly TRBD2, with 5 bases matching. This sequence was found in a human donor with alopecia areata. The DNA is TGTGCCAGCAGCTTGGATGGGAGCTCCTACAATGAGCAGTTCTTC. Its amino acids are CASSLDGSSYNEQFF. Extended through the reference TRBV5-6 and TRBJ2-1 proteins, this CDR3 yields the full variable domain: DAGVTQSPTHLIKTRGQQVTLRCSPKSGHDTVSWYQQALGQGPQFIFQYYEEEERQRGNFPDRFSGHQFPNYSSELNVNALLLGDSALYLCASSLDGSSYNEQFFGPGTRLTVL.